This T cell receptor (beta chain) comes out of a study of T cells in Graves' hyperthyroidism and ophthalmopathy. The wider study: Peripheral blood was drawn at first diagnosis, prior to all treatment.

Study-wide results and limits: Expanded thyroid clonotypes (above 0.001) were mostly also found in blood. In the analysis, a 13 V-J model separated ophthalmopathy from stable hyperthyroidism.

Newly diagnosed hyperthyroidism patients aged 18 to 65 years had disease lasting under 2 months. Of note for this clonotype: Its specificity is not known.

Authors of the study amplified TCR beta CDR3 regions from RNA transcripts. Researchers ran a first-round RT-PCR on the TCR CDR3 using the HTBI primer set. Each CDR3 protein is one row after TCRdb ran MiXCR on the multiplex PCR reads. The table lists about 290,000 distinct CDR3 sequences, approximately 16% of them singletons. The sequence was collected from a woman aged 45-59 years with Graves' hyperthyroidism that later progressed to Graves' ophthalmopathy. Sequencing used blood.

For the CDR3, the DNA is TGTGCCAGCAGCTGGGACAGGACCGACGAGCAGTACTTC. This sequence encodes CASSWDRTDEQYF. The chain employs TRBV5-4 and TRBJ2-7; 8 bases map to TRBD1. Germline assignment: CDR1 SGHNT and CDR2 YYREEE (reference sequence). The CDR3 runs to 13 residues. V shed 3 bases and J 5 bases; nucleotides not matched to a gene: 4. Full variable domain (outside the CDR3, taken from reference TRBV5-4 and TRBJ2-7): ETGVTQSPTHLIKTRGQQVTLRCSSQSGHNTVSWYQQALGQGPQFIFQYYREEENGRGNFPPRFSGLQFPNYSSELNVNALELDDSALYLCASSWDRTDEQYFGPGTRLTVT.